This TCR beta chain was identified in a study of blood T cell repertoires in COVID-19. Study overall: Donors in the United States, Italy and Spain gave samples during acute or convalescent COVID-19. PBMCs, B-cell-depleted T cells, or T cells were the source of the cDNA or gDNA that made up the material.

The CDR3 is made up of 12 amino acids. The V gene's germline CDR1 is SEHNR and CDR2 FQNEAQ (reference sequence). Trimming took off 5 bases at V and 2 bases at J, with 6 bases between the two ends. The authors' processing: Estimation of nucleated cell counts relied on the amplification of reference gene primers. Clones were read by immunoSEQ multiplex PCR, and TCRdb kept only the in-frame ones, dropping some. V, J and clone size are those of that table, while D and trimming were read from the DNA. The profile shows about 120,000 clones, roughly nine tenths of them singletons. The genes are TRBV7-9 and TRBJ1-1; unclear D gene. This clonotype was obtained from a man between 65 and 85 years old with active or convalescent COVID-19. Sequenced sample: peripheral blood. Here the CDR3 DNA reads TGTGCCAGCAGCCCCCCAAACACTGAAGCTTTCTTT. Its translation is CASSPPNTEAFF.